This TCR beta chain was documented in a study of blood T cells in healthy people across ages. Findings of the study overall: Naive and antigen-experienced cells were not separated, limiting conclusive comparison.

A J-beta primer mix and a sample-barcoded 5' primer were used in a second PCR of about 7 to 12 cycles. TCRdb reprocessed the 5' RACE reads with MiXCR, giving one entry per CDR3 protein. The sample carries more than 1,400,000 distinct CDR3 sequences, around two fifths recorded once. For this clonotype: Its cognate antigen is unknown.

Germline V gene data show CDR1 as SQVTM and CDR2 as ANQGSEA. This CDR3 region has 15 residues. Deletions cut 3 bases from V and 3 bases from J, with 17 bases between. The rearrangement joins TRBV29-1 to TRBJ1-2, with D possibly matching TRBD1 (6 bases). The source of this sequence is a woman aged 18 to 35 in good health. Sample: blood. This chain's CDR3 is CSVDEVGGLDYGYTF. The CDR3 DNA reads as TGCAGCGTTGATGAGGTCGGGGGCCTTGACTATGGCTACACCTTC.